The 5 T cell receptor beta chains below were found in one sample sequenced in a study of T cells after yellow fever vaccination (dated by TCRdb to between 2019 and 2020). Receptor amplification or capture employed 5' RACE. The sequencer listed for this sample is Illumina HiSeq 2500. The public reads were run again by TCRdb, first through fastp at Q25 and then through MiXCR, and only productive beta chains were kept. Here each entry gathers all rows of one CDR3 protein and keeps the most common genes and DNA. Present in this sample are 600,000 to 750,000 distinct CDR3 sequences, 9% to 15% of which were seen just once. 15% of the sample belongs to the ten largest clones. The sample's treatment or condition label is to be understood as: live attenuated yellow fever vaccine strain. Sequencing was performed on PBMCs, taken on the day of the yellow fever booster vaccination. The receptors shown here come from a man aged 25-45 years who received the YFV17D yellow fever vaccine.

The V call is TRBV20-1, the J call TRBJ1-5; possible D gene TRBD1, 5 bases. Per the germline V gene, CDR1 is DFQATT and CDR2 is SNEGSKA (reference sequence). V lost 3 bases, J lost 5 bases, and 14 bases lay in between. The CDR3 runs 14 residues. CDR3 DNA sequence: TGCAGTGCTAGTCTAGCAGGGACCTATCAGCCCCAGCATTTT. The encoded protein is CSASLAGTYQPQHF.

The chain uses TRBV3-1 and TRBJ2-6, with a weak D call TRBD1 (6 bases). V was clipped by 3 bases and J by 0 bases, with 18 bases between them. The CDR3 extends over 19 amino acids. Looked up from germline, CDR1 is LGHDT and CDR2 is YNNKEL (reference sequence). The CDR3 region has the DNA TGTGCCAGCAGCCAGATGCTCAGAAGGGGGATCTCTGGGGCCAACGTCCTGACTTTC. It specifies CASSQMLRRGISGANVLTF.

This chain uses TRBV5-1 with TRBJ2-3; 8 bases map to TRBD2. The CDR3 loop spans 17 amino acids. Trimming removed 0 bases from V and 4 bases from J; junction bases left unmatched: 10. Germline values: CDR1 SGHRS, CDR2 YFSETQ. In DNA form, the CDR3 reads TGCGCCAGCAGCTTGGCGGCGGGAGGACTCACGGCAGATACGCAGTATTTT. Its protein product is CASSLAAGGLTADTQYF.

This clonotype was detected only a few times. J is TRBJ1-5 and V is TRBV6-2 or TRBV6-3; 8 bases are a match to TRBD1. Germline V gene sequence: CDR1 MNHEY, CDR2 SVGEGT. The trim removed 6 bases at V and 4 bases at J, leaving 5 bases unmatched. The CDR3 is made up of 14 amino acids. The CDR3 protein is CASSWTGTNQPQHF. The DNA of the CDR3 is TGTGCCAGCAGCTGGACAGGGACAAATCAGCCCCAGCATTTT.

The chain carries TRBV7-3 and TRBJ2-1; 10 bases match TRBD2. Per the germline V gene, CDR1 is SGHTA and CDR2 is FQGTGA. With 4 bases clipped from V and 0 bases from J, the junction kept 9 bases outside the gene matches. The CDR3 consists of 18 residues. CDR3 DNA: TGTGCCAGCAGCTCCGTTGGGGCTAGCGGGAGCTCCTACAATGAGCAGTTCTTC. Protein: CASSSVGASGSSYNEQFF. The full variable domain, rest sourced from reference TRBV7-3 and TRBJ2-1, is GAGVSQTPSNKVTEKGKYVELRCDPISGHTALYWYRQSLGQGPEFLIYFQGTGAADDSGLPNDRFFAVRPEGSVSTLKIQRTERGDSAVYLCASSSVGASGSSYNEQFFGPGTRLTVL.